The sample holds many counts of the clone carrying this TCR beta chain. TCRdb re-analysed the 5' RACE reads in MiXCR, keeping a single row per CDR3 protein. Among 510,000 or so distinct CDR3 sequences listed, approximately 16% were seen once. CDR1 is MNHNS, CDR2 SASEGT, per germline. With 5 bases clipped from V and 14 bases from J, the junction kept 10 bases outside the gene matches. The CDR3 extends over 14 amino acids. The data were obtained in a study of identical twins. These same data were also listed under a study on yellow fever vaccine responses in identical twins.

Sequencing was performed on CD4+ T cells sorted from blood. The rearrangement uses TRBV6-1 and TRBJ1-6; 9 bases are a match to TRBD1. This receptor was obtained from a woman between 18 and 29 years old in good health. In DNA, the CDR3 is TGTGCCAGCAGTCCCGGACAGGGGAGGCGGGCCCTCCACTTT. Its protein is CASSPGQGRRALHF.